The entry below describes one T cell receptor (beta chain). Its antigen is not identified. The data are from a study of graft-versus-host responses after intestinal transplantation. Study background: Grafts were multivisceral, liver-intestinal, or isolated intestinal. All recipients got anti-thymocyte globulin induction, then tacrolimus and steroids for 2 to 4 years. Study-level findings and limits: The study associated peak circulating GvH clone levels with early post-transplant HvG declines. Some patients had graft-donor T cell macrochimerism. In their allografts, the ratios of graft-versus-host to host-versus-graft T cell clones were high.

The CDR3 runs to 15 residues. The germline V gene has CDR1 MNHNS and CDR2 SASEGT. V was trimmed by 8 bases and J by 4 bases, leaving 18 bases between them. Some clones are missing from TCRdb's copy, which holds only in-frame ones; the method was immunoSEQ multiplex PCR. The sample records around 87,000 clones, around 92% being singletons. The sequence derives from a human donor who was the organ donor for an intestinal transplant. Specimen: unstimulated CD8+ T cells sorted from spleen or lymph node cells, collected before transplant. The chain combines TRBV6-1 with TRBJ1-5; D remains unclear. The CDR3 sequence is CASRVWVRENQPQHF. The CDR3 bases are TGTGCCAGCCGGGTCTGGGTGAGAGAGAATCAGCCCCAGCATTTT.